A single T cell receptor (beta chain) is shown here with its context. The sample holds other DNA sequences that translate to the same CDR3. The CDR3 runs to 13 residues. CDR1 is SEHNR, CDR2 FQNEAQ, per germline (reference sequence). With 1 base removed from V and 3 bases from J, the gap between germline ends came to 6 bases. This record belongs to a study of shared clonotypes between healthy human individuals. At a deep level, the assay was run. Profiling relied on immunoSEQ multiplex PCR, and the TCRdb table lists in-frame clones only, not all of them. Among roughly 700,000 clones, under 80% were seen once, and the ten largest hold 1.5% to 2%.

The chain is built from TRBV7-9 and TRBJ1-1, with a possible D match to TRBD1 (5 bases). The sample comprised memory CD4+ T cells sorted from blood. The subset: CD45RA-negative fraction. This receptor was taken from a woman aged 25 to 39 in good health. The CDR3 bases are TGTGCCAGCAGCTTAGGGGGGGACACTGAAGCTTTCTTT. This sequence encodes CASSLGGDTEAFF.